The rows below give T cell receptor beta chains drawn from one sample of a study of early T cells in non-severe SARS-CoV-2 infection. TCRdb passed the 5' RACE reads through MiXCR, listing each CDR3 protein once. The sample lists tens of thousands of distinct CDR3 sequences, 10% to 15% occurring once. The sequenced material came from whole blood. Source of these receptors: an adult who was a healthcare worker with PCR-confirmed SARS-CoV-2 infection or an uninfected control (not recorded which). Each CDR3 is given with its conserved first and last residue. Each record gives: V gene, J gene, clone size, D gene, CDR3 DNA, CDR3 protein. D genes are given only for firm matches. Clone sizes are given selectively: once, few, many, or a class where the clone is expanded.

V gene: TRBV18; J gene: TRBJ2-5; clone size: few; D gene: NA; CDR3 DNA: TGTGCCAGCTCACCGCGACAGACCCGGGCCGGAGAGACCCAGTACTTC; CDR3 protein: CASSPRQTRAGETQYF
V gene: TRBV5-1; J gene: TRBJ1-6; clone size: few; D gene: NA; CDR3 DNA: TGCGCCAGCAGCTTTCCCGAGAAGAATTCACCCCTCCACTTT; CDR3 protein: CASSFPEKNSPLHF
V gene: TRBV7-9; J gene: TRBJ2-1; clone size: NA; D gene: TRBD2; CDR3 DNA: TGTGCCAGCAGCTTCCGGGGGGTAGCGATGTACAATGAGCAGTTCTTC; CDR3 protein: CASSFRGVAMYNEQFF
V gene: TRBV5-1; J gene: TRBJ1-5; clone size: many; D gene: NA; CDR3 DNA: TGCGCCAGCAGCTTGGAGGGGCAGGGGCAGCCCCAGCATTTT; CDR3 protein: CASSLEGQGQPQHF
V gene: TRBV5-1; J gene: TRBJ2-3; clone size: NA; D gene: NA; CDR3 DNA: TGCGCCAGCAGCCCGGACGGGACCACAGATACGCAGTATTTT; CDR3 protein: CASSPDGTTDTQYF
V gene: TRBV5-5; J gene: TRBJ2-7; clone size: many; D gene: NA; CDR3 DNA: TGTGCCAGCAGCCCGGGGACTGGGGTGAGGGAGCAGTACTTC; CDR3 protein: CASSPGTGVREQYF
V gene: TRBV7-3; J gene: TRBJ2-2; clone size: many; D gene: NA; CDR3 DNA: TGTGCCAGCAGGCCGGGGCACACCGGGGAGCTGTTTTTT; CDR3 protein: CASRPGHTGELFF
V gene: TRBV12-3/TRBV12-4; J gene: TRBJ2-7; clone size: NA; D gene: NA; CDR3 DNA: TGTGCCAGCAATTCAGGTTACGTCCACGAGCAGTACTTC; CDR3 protein: CASNSGYVHEQYF
V gene: TRBV12-3/TRBV12-4; J gene: TRBJ1-6; clone size: once; D gene: NA; CDR3 DNA: TGTGCCTGCAGTTTCCAGGGAGGGGGTTCACCCCTCCACTTT; CDR3 protein: CACSFQGGGSPLHF
V gene: TRBV11-2; J gene: TRBJ2-3; clone size: NA; D gene: TRBD2; CDR3 DNA: TGTGCCAGCAGCAAGACTAGCTCAGATACGCAGTATTTT; CDR3 protein: CASSKTSSDTQYF
V gene: TRBV18; J gene: TRBJ2-3; clone size: few; D gene: NA; CDR3 DNA: TGTGCCAGCTCAAGAACTAGCACAGATACGCAGTATTTT; CDR3 protein: CASSRTSTDTQYF
V gene: TRBV28; J gene: TRBJ1-5; clone size: few; D gene: TRBD1; CDR3 DNA: TGTGCCAGCGGCCGGGACAGTAATCAGCCCCAGCATTTT; CDR3 protein: CASGRDSNQPQHF
V gene: TRBV29-1; J gene: TRBJ2-7; clone size: NA; D gene: NA; CDR3 DNA: TGCAGCGTTGAAGATCTTCGGGACGAGCAGTACTTC; CDR3 protein: CSVEDLRDEQYF